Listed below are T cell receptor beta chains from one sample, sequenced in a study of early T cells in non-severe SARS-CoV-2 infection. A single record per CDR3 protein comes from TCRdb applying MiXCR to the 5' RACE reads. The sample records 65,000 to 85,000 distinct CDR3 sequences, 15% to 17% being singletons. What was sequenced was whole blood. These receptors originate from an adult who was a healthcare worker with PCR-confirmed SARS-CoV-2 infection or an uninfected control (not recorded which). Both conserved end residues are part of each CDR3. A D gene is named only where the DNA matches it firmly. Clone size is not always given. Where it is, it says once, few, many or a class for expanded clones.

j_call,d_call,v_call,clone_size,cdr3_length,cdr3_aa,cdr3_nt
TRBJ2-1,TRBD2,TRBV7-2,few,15,CASSPLAGFYNEQFF,TGTGCCAGCAGCCCTCTAGCGGGATTTTACAATGAGCAGTTCTTC
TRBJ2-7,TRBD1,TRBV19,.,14,CASSRQGPAYEQYF,TGTGCCAGTAGTCGACAGGGACCGGCCTACGAGCAGTACTTC
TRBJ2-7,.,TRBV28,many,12,CASSLPYYEQYF,TGTGCCAGCAGTTTACCCTACTACGAGCAGTACTTC
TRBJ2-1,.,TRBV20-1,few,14,CSASILISYNEQFF,TGCAGTGCTAGCATTCTGATCTCCTACAATGAGCAGTTCTTC
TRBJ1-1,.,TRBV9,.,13,CASSAGLIAEAFF,TGTGCCAGCAGCGCAGGGCTGATCGCTGAAGCTTTCTTT
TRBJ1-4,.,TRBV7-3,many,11,CAPSDGEKLFF,TGTGCTCCCTCGGACGGGGAAAAACTGTTTTTT
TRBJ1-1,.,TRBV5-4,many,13,CASTMVGGTEAFF,TGTGCCAGCACCATGGTCGGGGGTACTGAAGCTTTCTTT
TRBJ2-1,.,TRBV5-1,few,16,CASSLGAGNSYNEQFF,TGCGCCAGCAGCTTGGGGGCCGGAAACAGCTACAATGAGCAGTTCTTC
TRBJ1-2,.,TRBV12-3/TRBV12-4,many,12,CASSFQASGYTF,TGTGCCAGCAGTTTCCAGGCAAGTGGCTACACCTTC
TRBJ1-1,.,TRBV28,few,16,CASSNGPGGMNTEAFF,TGTGCCAGCAGTAACGGACCGGGCGGCATGAACACTGAAGCTTTCTTT
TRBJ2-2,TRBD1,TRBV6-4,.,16,CASSELRTGDTGELFF,TGTGCCAGCAGTGAACTTCGGACAGGGGATACCGGGGAGCTGTTTTTT
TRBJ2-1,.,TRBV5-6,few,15,CASSLPPAPRNEQFF,TGTGCCAGCAGCTTGCCGCCAGCGCCCCGCAATGAGCAGTTCTTC
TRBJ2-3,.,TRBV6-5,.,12,CASSARTVPQYF,TGTGCCAGCAGTGCCAGGACAGTTCCGCAGTATTTT
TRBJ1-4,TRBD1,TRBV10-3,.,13,CAISGTGVEKLFF,TGTGCCATCAGTGGGACAGGGGTTGAAAAACTGTTTTTT
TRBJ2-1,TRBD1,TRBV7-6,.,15,CASSLGGTGINEQFF,TGTGCCAGCAGCTTAGGTGGGACAGGGATCAATGAGCAGTTCTTC
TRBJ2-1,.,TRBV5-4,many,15,CASSWGETRNNEQFF,TGTGCCAGCAGCTGGGGGGAGACGAGAAACAATGAGCAGTTCTTC
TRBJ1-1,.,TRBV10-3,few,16,CAISEISLAVNTEAFF,TGTGCCATCAGTGAGATATCTTTAGCGGTGAACACTGAAGCTTTCTTT
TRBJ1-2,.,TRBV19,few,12,CASTGENYGYTF,TGTGCCAGTACCGGAGAGAACTATGGCTACACCTTC
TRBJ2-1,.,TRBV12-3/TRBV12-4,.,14,CASSFVQGRNEQFF,TGTGCCAGCAGTTTTGTGCAGGGGCGGAATGAGCAGTTCTTC
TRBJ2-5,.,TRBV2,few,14,CASSQWAGQETQYF,TGTGCCAGCAGTCAATGGGCGGGTCAGGAGACCCAGTACTTC
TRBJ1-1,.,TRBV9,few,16,CASSVGTALSSAEAFF,TGTGCCAGCAGCGTAGGGACAGCTTTATCGAGCGCTGAAGCTTTCTTT
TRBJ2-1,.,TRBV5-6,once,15,CASSLGSGPYNEQFF,TGTGCCAGCAGCTTGGGTAGCGGCCCCTACAATGAGCAGTTCTTC
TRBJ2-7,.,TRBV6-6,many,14,CASSYDRGRYEQYF,TGTGCCAGCAGTTACGATAGGGGTAGATACGAGCAGTACTTC
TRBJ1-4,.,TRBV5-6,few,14,CASSLNAGGEKLFF,TGTGCCAGCAGCTTGAATGCTGGGGGTGAAAAACTGTTTTTT
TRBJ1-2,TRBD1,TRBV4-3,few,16,CASSQIRDRVNYGYTF,TGCGCCAGCAGCCAGATCCGGGACAGGGTTAACTATGGCTACACCTTC
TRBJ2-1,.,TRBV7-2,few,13,CASSLSLYNEQFF,TGTGCCAGCAGCTTATCATTATACAATGAGCAGTTCTTC
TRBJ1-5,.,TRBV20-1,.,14,CSARDKGSNQPQHF,TGCAGTGCTAGAGATAAGGGGAGCAATCAGCCCCAGCATTTT
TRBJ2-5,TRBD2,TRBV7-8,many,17,CASSSSGRGPNRETQYF,TGTGCCAGCAGCTCTAGCGGGAGGGGCCCGAATCGAGAGACCCAGTACTTC
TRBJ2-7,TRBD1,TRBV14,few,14,CASSLTGATYEQYF,TGTGCCAGCAGCCTGACAGGGGCGACGTACGAGCAGTACTTC
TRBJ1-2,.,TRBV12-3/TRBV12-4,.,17,CASSLAITLQPNYGYTF,TGTGCCAGCAGTTTAGCGATTACACTACAACCCAACTATGGCTACACCTTC
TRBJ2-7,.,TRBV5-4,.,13,CANSLGHSYEQYF,TGTGCCAACAGCTTGGGCCACTCCTACGAGCAGTACTTC
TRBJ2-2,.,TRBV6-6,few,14,CASSSGVSTGELFF,TGTGCCAGCAGTTCAGGGGTTAGCACCGGGGAGCTGTTTTTT
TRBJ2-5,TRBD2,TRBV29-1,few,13,CSAGTSGDGTQYF,TGCAGCGCCGGGACTAGCGGGGACGGGACCCAGTACTTC
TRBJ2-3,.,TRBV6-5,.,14,CASRNPNLGNTQYF,TGTGCCAGCCGAAACCCCAACCTGGGCAATACGCAGTATTTT
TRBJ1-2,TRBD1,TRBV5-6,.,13,CASSPDRVGGYTF,TGTGCCAGCAGCCCGGACAGGGTGGGTGGCTACACCTTC
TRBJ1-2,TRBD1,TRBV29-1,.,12,CSVESGQRGYTF,TGCAGCGTTGAGTCGGGACAGCGGGGCTACACCTTC
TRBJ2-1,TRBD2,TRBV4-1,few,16,CASSQDAASGGWEQFF,TGCGCCAGCAGCCAAGATGCAGCTAGCGGGGGTTGGGAGCAGTTCTTC
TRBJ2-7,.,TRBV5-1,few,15,CASSLASGDYYEQYF,TGCGCCAGCAGCTTGGCTTCAGGAGACTACTACGAGCAGTACTTC
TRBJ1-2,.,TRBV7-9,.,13,CAVDPTDFYGYTF,TGTGCCGTCGACCCCACAGATTTCTATGGCTACACCTTC
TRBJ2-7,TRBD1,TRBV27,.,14,CASSPLDRDHEQYF,TGTGCCAGCAGTCCCCTGGACAGGGACCACGAGCAGTACTTC
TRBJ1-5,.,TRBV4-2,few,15,CASSQDRLSNQPQHF,TGTGCCAGCAGCCAAGATAGGTTGAGCAATCAGCCCCAGCATTTT
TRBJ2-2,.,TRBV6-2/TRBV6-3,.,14,CASSLNPTSGELFF,TGTGCCAGCAGTCTCAATCCGACAAGCGGGGAGCTGTTTTTT
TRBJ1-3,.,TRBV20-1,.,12,CSVRQGGNTIYF,TGCAGTGTACGCCAGGGAGGAAACACCATATATTTT
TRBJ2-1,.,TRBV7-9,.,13,CAGSEGGSNEQFF,TGTGCCGGCTCCGAGGGAGGCAGCAATGAGCAGTTCTTC
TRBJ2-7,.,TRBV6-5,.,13,CASSLRQPYEQYF,TGTGCCAGCAGCCTCCGCCAGCCCTACGAGCAGTACTTC
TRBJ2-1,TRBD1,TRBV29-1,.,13,CSVVPGQGNEQFF,TGCAGCGTTGTCCCGGGACAGGGGAATGAGCAGTTCTTC
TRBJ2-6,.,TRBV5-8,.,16,CASSVGVGRGANVLTF,TGTGCCAGCAGCGTGGGAGTGGGGAGAGGGGCCAACGTCCTGACTTTC